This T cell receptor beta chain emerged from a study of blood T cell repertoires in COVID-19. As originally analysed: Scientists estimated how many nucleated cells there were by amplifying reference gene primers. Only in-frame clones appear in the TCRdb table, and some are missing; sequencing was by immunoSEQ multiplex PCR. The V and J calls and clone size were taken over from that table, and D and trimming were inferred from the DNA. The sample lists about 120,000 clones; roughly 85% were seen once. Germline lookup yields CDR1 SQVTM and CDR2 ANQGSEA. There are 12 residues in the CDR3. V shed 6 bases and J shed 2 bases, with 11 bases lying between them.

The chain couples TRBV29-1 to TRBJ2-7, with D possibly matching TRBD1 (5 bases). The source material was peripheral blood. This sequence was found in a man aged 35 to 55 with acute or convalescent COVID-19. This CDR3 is CSVTRETYEQYF. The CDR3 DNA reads TGCAGCGTCACCAGGGAAACCTACGAGCAGTACTTC.